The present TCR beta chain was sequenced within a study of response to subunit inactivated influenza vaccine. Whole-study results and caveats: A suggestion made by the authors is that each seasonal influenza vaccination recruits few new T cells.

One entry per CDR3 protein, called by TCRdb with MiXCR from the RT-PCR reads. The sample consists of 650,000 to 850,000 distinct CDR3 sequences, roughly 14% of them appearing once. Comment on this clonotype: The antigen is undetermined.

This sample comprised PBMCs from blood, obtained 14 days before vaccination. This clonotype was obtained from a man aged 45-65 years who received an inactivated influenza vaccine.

CDR3 in DNA: TGCAGTGCACTTGTACAGGGGCTAAGATCAAGAGTGGGAAAGACCCAGTACTTC. This codes for CSALVQGLRSRVGKTQYF. The genes are TRBV20-1 and TRBJ2-5; 7 bases map to TRBD1. J lost 6 bases, V lost 6 bases, and 25 bases had no gene match. Germline CDR1 is DFQATT and CDR2 is SNEGSKA (reference sequence). The CDR3 totals 18 residues.